This TCR beta chain was sequenced in a study of blood T cell repertoires in COVID-19. Study details: Acute and convalescent COVID-19 samples came from the United States, Italy and Spain.

The germline V and J ends were trimmed by 0 bases and 4 bases, with 21 bases remaining between them. In germline, CDR1 is SEHNR, CDR2 FQNEAQ (reference sequence). The CDR3 runs to 18 residues. Authors' methods: Estimated nucleated cell counts came from reference gene primer amplification. Sequencing was performed with immunoSEQ multiplex PCR; in TCRdb, only in-frame clones are kept and a portion is missing. The DNA was the basis for D and trimming; V, J and clone size are from that table. The table shows 150,000 to 200,000 clones, with about 86% occurring only once. The receptor comes from a man aged 30 to 39 with active or convalescent COVID-19. The material sequenced was peripheral blood. The chain uses TRBV7-9 and TRBJ1-1; D call uncertain. The chain's CDR3 is CASSLALSRHQAATEAFF. CDR3 bases: TGTGCCAGCAGCTTAGCGCTATCCCGCCATCAGGCCGCCACTGAAGCTTTCTTT.